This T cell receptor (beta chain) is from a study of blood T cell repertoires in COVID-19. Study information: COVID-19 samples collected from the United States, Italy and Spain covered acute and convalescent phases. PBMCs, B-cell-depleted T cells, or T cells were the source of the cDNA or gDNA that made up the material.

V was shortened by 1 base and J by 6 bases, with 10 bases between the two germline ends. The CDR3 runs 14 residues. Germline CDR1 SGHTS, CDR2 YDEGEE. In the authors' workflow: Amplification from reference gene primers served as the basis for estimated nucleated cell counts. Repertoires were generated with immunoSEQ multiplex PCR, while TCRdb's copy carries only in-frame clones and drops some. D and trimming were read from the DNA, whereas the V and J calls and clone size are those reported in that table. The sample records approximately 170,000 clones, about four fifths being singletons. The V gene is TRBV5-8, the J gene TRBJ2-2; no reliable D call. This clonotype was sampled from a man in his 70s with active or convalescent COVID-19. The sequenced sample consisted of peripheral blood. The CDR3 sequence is CASSLLQTAGELFF. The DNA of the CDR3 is TGTGCCAGCAGCTTGCTACAGACCGCCGGGGAGCTGTTTTTT.